These T cell receptor beta chains were read from a single sample in a study of cytomegalovirus exposure and HLA in healthy donors. This table comes from immunoSEQ multiplex PCR, and its TCRdb copy is limited to in-frame clones, with some not included. This sample carries about 130,000 clones, about two thirds of them seen once, and the ten largest clones take about 2.4%. The sequenced material came from PBMCs. The receptors originated from a woman aged 55-70 years in good health and CMV-seropositive. The CDR3 runs from the conserved cysteine through the conserved F or W. Size tells how often a clone was seen (once, few, many) or the class of an expanded clone, and some rows leave it out.

cdr3_aa: CSSSLVRDTVPEQYF
clone_size: .
j_call: TRBJ2-7
v_call: TRBV7-9

cdr3_aa: CASSGGAHSNTGELFF
clone_size: .
j_call: TRBJ2-2
v_call: TRBV5-6

cdr3_aa: CASSRPGAGELFF
clone_size: .
j_call: TRBJ2-2
v_call: TRBV7-9

cdr3_aa: CASSLAGTDTQYF
clone_size: .
j_call: TRBJ2-3
v_call: TRBV5-1

cdr3_aa: CASSLGTSRYYEQYF
clone_size: .
j_call: TRBJ2-7
v_call: TRBV7-2

cdr3_aa: CASTEQGTEAFF
clone_size: .
j_call: TRBJ1-1
v_call: TRBV5-1

cdr3_aa: CASSNWENTIYF
clone_size: .
j_call: TRBJ1-3
v_call: TRBV19

cdr3_aa: CASSAMGLVRETQYF
clone_size: once
j_call: TRBJ2-5
v_call: TRBV19

cdr3_aa: CASSELFEAFF
clone_size: .
j_call: TRBJ1-1
v_call: TRBV6-1

cdr3_aa: CASSSPGLGADTQYF
clone_size: once
j_call: TRBJ2-3
v_call: TRBV6-1

cdr3_aa: CASSPRTSTDTQYF
clone_size: few
j_call: TRBJ2-3
v_call: TRBV6-6

cdr3_aa: CASSDRDRANNQPQHF
clone_size: .
j_call: TRBJ1-5
v_call: TRBV11-2

cdr3_aa: CASSLRTANTEAFF
clone_size: .
j_call: TRBJ1-1
v_call: TRBV5-1

cdr3_aa: CASSPPLAGTDTQYF
clone_size: .
j_call: TRBJ2-3
v_call: TRBV18

cdr3_aa: CASGGGPSRPQHF
clone_size: .
j_call: TRBJ1-5
v_call: TRBV19

cdr3_aa: CASSLGSPHEGGISPLHF
clone_size: .
j_call: TRBJ1-6
v_call: TRBV5-6

cdr3_aa: CASSVTTNTEAFF
clone_size: .
j_call: TRBJ1-1
v_call: TRBV5-1

cdr3_aa: CASSFEKGGQEEKLFF
clone_size: few
j_call: TRBJ1-4
v_call: TRBV7-9

cdr3_aa: CASSHPGQLYEQYF
clone_size: .
j_call: TRBJ2-7
v_call: TRBV2

cdr3_aa: CASSQERGLYSNQPQHF
clone_size: .
j_call: TRBJ1-5
v_call: TRBV4-1

cdr3_aa: CASQLAGAAQETQYF
clone_size: .
j_call: TRBJ2-5
v_call: TRBV27

cdr3_aa: CASSSGLGEQYF
clone_size: .
j_call: TRBJ2-7
v_call: TRBV7-9

cdr3_aa: CASSVLREGGYTF
clone_size: .
j_call: TRBJ1-2
v_call: TRBV2

cdr3_aa: CASSHRDRGGTGELFF
clone_size: .
j_call: TRBJ2-2
v_call: TRBV5-1

cdr3_aa: CASSLSGGIQYF
clone_size: .
j_call: TRBJ2-4
v_call: TRBV7-3

cdr3_aa: CASSVDPGTDTQYF
clone_size: .
j_call: TRBJ2-3
v_call: TRBV9

cdr3_aa: CSSSPTTANYGYTF
clone_size: .
j_call: TRBJ1-2
v_call: TRBV7-9

cdr3_aa: CATQTGGGIAEAFF
clone_size: few
j_call: TRBJ1-1
v_call: TRBV27

cdr3_aa: CASSLFTGTGYYSNQPQHF
clone_size: .
j_call: TRBJ1-5
v_call: TRBV7-9

cdr3_aa: CASTGTDYEQYF
clone_size: .
j_call: TRBJ2-7
v_call: TRBV27

cdr3_aa: CASSLGRHLNTEAFF
clone_size: few
j_call: TRBJ1-1
v_call: TRBV11-3

cdr3_aa: CASSQVHGATGYEQYF
clone_size: .
j_call: TRBJ2-7
v_call: TRBV14

cdr3_aa: CASSEMTGANEKLFF
clone_size: .
j_call: TRBJ1-4
v_call: TRBV6-1

cdr3_aa: CASIEVPDNSPLHF
clone_size: .
j_call: TRBJ1-6
v_call: TRBV6-1

cdr3_aa: CASSQTAGGTGELFF
clone_size: .
j_call: TRBJ2-2
v_call: TRBV14

cdr3_aa: CASSNYRDTNYGYTF
clone_size: .
j_call: TRBJ1-2
v_call: TRBV19

cdr3_aa: CASSSGGSDSPLHF
clone_size: .
j_call: TRBJ1-6
v_call: TRBV5-8

cdr3_aa: CASSFSSGTPAEGPQYF
clone_size: few
j_call: TRBJ2-7
v_call: TRBV19

cdr3_aa: CASSERGQIDEKLFF
clone_size: .
j_call: TRBJ1-4
v_call: TRBV2

cdr3_aa: CASSPNRGRDTIYF
clone_size: .
j_call: TRBJ1-3
v_call: TRBV18

cdr3_aa: CASSRGGMINYGYTF
clone_size: .
j_call: TRBJ1-2
v_call: TRBV11-3

cdr3_aa: CASSRRTGETQYF
clone_size: .
j_call: TRBJ2-5
v_call: TRBV25-1

cdr3_aa: CASKTGTNQETQYF
clone_size: .
j_call: TRBJ2-5
v_call: TRBV6-5

cdr3_aa: CASASGSYNEQFF
clone_size: .
j_call: TRBJ2-1
v_call: TRBV2

cdr3_aa: CASSLVEGAFNQPQHF
clone_size: few
j_call: TRBJ1-5
v_call: TRBV7-8

cdr3_aa: CASSRTIGEKLFF
clone_size: .
j_call: TRBJ1-4
v_call: TRBV7-3

cdr3_aa: CASSLDLAGQGNGYTF
clone_size: few
j_call: TRBJ1-2
v_call: TRBV5-4

cdr3_aa: CASSEGQGSSYEQYF
clone_size: .
j_call: TRBJ2-7
v_call: TRBV2

cdr3_aa: CASSVNRNTEAFF
clone_size: .
j_call: TRBJ1-1
v_call: TRBV9

cdr3_aa: CASSRTGNTEAFF
clone_size: .
j_call: TRBJ1-1
v_call: TRBV5-1

cdr3_aa: CASRISGGTLYQETQYF
clone_size: .
j_call: TRBJ2-5
v_call: TRBV5-5

cdr3_aa: CASSLGTLSGNTIYF
clone_size: .
j_call: TRBJ1-3
v_call: TRBV11-2

cdr3_aa: CASREGTVFNTEAFF
clone_size: .
j_call: TRBJ1-1
v_call: TRBV6-1

cdr3_aa: CASSPFRDGNTIYF
clone_size: .
j_call: TRBJ1-3
v_call: TRBV18

cdr3_aa: CASSPRTSGELLAQYF
clone_size: .
j_call: TRBJ2-3
v_call: TRBV27

cdr3_aa: CASRQGGWETQYF
clone_size: .
j_call: TRBJ2-5
v_call: TRBV2

cdr3_aa: CASSEVTSTGELFF
clone_size: .
j_call: TRBJ2-2
v_call: TRBV10-2

cdr3_aa: CASRITGARSEQYF
clone_size: .
j_call: TRBJ2-7
v_call: TRBV6-5

cdr3_aa: CAGSGTRVTEAFF
clone_size: once
j_call: TRBJ1-1
v_call: TRBV2

cdr3_aa: CASSSQGATDTQYF
clone_size: few
j_call: TRBJ2-3
v_call: TRBV5-4